This T cell receptor beta chain came from a study of identical twins. TCRdb re-analysed the 5' RACE reads in MiXCR, keeping a single row per CDR3 protein. There are roughly 1,500,000 distinct CDR3 sequences in the sample; around 29% occur only once, and 0.25% to 0.3% lies in the top ten. This clonotype turned up a few times. Germline CDR1 is MDHEN and CDR2 is SYDVKM. Trimming pared 3 bases from V and 0 bases from J, leaving 17 bases between. The CDR3 is 18 amino acids. The V call is TRBV28, the J call TRBJ2-2; D gene uncertain. The specimen sequenced was cord blood. The source of this sequence is a newborn girl in good health. As DNA, the CDR3 is TGTGCCAGCAGTTTCAGTTACTTGGAACTCGCGAACACCGGGGAGCTGTTTTTT. Encoded protein: CASSFSYLELANTGELFF. The variable domain in full, completed from reference TRBV28 and TRBJ2-2, reads DVKVTQSSRYLVKRTGEKVFLECVQDMDHENMFWYRQDPGLGLRLIYFSYDVKMKEKGDIPEGYSVSREKKERFSLILESASTNQTSMYLCASSFSYLELANTGELFFGEGSRLTVL.